The 16 T cell receptor beta chains below all came from one sample that was sequenced in a study of cytotoxic CD8 clonotypes in ibrutinib-treated CLL. TCRdb keeps only in-frame clones here, not all; method: immunoSEQ multiplex PCR. The table includes tens of thousands of clones, 85% to 90% detected once. This specimen consisted of PBMCs, obtained before ibrutinib treatment. The receptor set was obtained from a human donor with chronic lymphocytic leukemia.

The chain combines TRBV6-1 with TRBJ2-5; D is perhaps TRBD1 or TRBD2 (6 bases each). Germline loops: CDR1 MNHNS, CDR2 SASEGT. The CDR3 consists of 18 residues. V was shortened by 3 bases and J by 1 base, with 21 bases between the two germline ends. CDR3 coding DNA: TGTGCCAGCAGTGATACGATAGGGGGGCTTGGGGGCCAAGAGACCCAGTACTTC. Its protein product is CASSDTIGGLGGQETQYF.

The V call is TRBV27, the J call TRBJ1-1; D is uncertain. The CDR3 has 14 amino acids. CDR1 and CDR2 from the germline V gene are MNHEY and SMNVEV (reference sequence). The V end lost 2 bases, the J end lost 0 bases, and 7 bases lay between the germline ends. The CDR3 here is CASSLKRLNTEAFF. The DNA for the CDR3 is TGTGCCAGCAGTTTAAAGCGATTGAACACTGAAGCTTTCTTT.

Only a few counts were recorded for this clone. This chain uses TRBV19 with TRBJ1-1; possible D gene TRBD1, 6 bases. The germline V gene encodes CDR1 LNHDA and CDR2 SQIVND (reference sequence). This CDR3 spans 14 amino acids. Trimming stripped 5 bases from V and 1 base from J, with 11 bases between. The CDR3 nucleotides read TGTGCCAGTAGTGTTTCCAGGGGGAACACTGAAGCTTTCTTT. Its protein is CASSVSRGNTEAFF.

In its sample, this clone was seen a few times. The rearrangement links TRBV5-1 to TRBJ2-5; no firm D call. In germline, CDR1 is SGHRS, CDR2 YFSETQ. V lost 3 bases and J lost 5, with 17 bases in between. The CDR3 is made up of 15 amino acids. CDR3 sequence: CASSSTTAMRETQYF. The CDR3 nucleotides are TGCGCCAGCAGCTCAACGACCGCGATGCGGGAGACCCAGTACTTC.

This clone was detected only a few times. The chain links TRBV11-2 to TRBJ2-5, with 8 bases aligning to TRBD2. This CDR3 is 15 amino acids long. CDR1 SGHAT and CDR2 FQNNGV come from the germline V gene. V dropped 1 base and J dropped 4; count of bases not matched to a gene: 5. CDR3 protein: CASSLVREGSETQYF. Here the CDR3 DNA reads TGTGCCAGCAGCTTAGTTCGGGAGGGTTCAGAGACCCAGTACTTC.

The gene calls are TRBV28 and TRBJ2-5, with TRBD2 identical over 13 bases. Losses at the gene ends were 5 bases for V and 5 bases for J; bases not matched to a gene: 17. This CDR3 has 19 residues. CDR1 MDHEN and CDR2 SYDVKM come from the germline V gene. As DNA, the CDR3 is TGTGCCAGCAGTCGGCTGCCTTACCAACTAGCGGGAGGGCCGGAGACCCAGTACTTC. Its protein product is CASSRLPYQLAGGPETQYF. Full variable domain (outside the CDR3, taken from reference TRBV28 and TRBJ2-5): DVKVTQSSRYLVKRTGEKVFLECVQDMDHENMFWYRQDPGLGLRLIYFSYDVKMKEKGDIPEGYSVSREKKERFSLILESASTNQTSMYLCASSRLPYQLAGGPETQYFGPGTRLLVL.

This clone was seen a few times. The CDR3, as DNA: TGTGCCAGCAGCTTAGGACAGGGGGTTTTGAACTATGGCTACACCTTC. Its protein product is CASSLGQGVLNYGYTF. This chain connects TRBV7-2 to TRBJ1-2; the match to TRBD1 covers 9 bases. Germline CDR1 and CDR2: SGHTA and FQGNSA. The CDR3 is 16 amino acids. The V segment lost 1 base and the J segment 2 bases; nucleotides outside the gene matches: 5.

This clone was seen just once. The V call is TRBV27, the J call TRBJ1-1; weak D call: TRBD1 (5 bases). The CDR3 has 12 amino acids. Trimming took off 3 bases at V and 11 bases at J, with 13 bases between the two ends. Germline V gene data show CDR1 as MNHEY and CDR2 as SMNVEV (reference sequence). This chain's CDR3 is CASSFGVGEAFF. In DNA form, the CDR3 reads TGTGCCAGCAGTTTCGGTGTAGGGGAGGCTTTCTTT.

This clone was seen a handful of times. The chain links TRBV25-1 to TRBJ2-1, with 8 bases that match TRBD2. The CDR3 length is 15 residues. Germline V gene sequence: CDR1 MGHDK, CDR2 SYGVNS. Trimming removed 3 bases from V and 5 bases from J; junction bases left unmatched: 6. Written as DNA, the CDR3 is TGTGCCAGCAGTGACGGGACTAGTCGCGACAATGAGCAGTTCTTC. This translates into CASSDGTSRDNEQFF.

The chain combines TRBV19 with TRBJ1-3; TRBD1 matches at 7 bases. Germline V gives CDR1 LNHDA, CDR2 SQIVND (reference sequence). The J segment lost 0 bases and the V segment lost 3 bases, leaving 8 bases of the junction unmatched. The CDR3 length is 17 residues. The CDR3 is CASSMLGQSLSGNTIYF. CDR3 DNA: TGTGCCAGTAGTATGTTGGGACAGAGTCTCTCTGGAAACACCATATATTTT.

The chain combines TRBV4-1 with TRBJ1-4; D might be TRBD1 (5 bases). The CDR3 spans 16 residues. V lost 1 base, J lost 4 bases, and 13 bases lay in between. The germline V gene has CDR1 MGHRA and CDR2 YSYEKL. CDR3 residues: CASSQAGTGHNEKLFF. CDR3 DNA: TGCGCCAGCAGCCAAGCCGGTACAGGTCATAATGAAAAACTGTTTTTT.

On this clone itself: The sample has other DNA sequences that encode this CDR3 too. The chain has TRBV9 and TRBJ2-5, with D unresolved. There are 13 residues in the CDR3. V lost 0 bases to trimming and J lost 5 bases, with 8 bases between them. CDR1 and CDR2 (germline): SGDLS, YYNGEE. The CDR3 coding sequence is TGTGCCAGCAGCGTAGCGGGTGGGGAGACCCAGTACTTC. This codes for CASSVAGGETQYF.

The chain has TRBV5-1 and TRBJ1-2, with no clear D. Germline CDR1 SGHRS, CDR2 YFSETQ. V gave up 0 bases and J gave up 4 bases, with 10 bases separating them. CDR3 size: 14 residues. This CDR3 is CASSLDREFYGYTF. The DNA of the CDR3 is TGCGCCAGCAGCTTGGATCGGGAATTCTATGGCTACACCTTC.

This rearrangement joins TRBV7-2 to TRBJ1-1; D remains unclear. Deletions cut 2 bases from V and 2 bases from J, with 12 bases between. The V gene's germline CDR1 is SGHTA and CDR2 FQGNSA. The CDR3 spans 15 residues. The CDR3 here is CASSLPGRINTEAFF. The CDR3 DNA reads as TGTGCCAGCAGCTTACCCGGGAGAATTAACACTGAAGCTTTCTTT.

The chain is built from TRBV15 and TRBJ1-4, with D uncertain. Germline V CDR1 and CDR2: LNHNV, YYDKDF (reference sequence). The CDR3 runs 16 residues. Trimming stripped 0 bases from V and 8 bases from J, with 16 bases between. CDR3: CATSRDASSGEEKLFF. CDR3 nucleotides: TGTGCCACCAGCAGAGATGCGTCCAGTGGGGAGGAAAAACTGTTTTTT. The whole variable domain, filled in from reference TRBV15 and TRBJ1-4, reads DAMVIQNPRYQVTQFGKPVTLSCSQTLNHNVMYWYQQKSSQAPKLLFHYYDKDFNNEADTPDNFQSRRPNTSFCFLDIRSPGLGDTAMYLCATSRDASSGEEKLFFGSGTQLSVL.

The chain recombines TRBV7-2 with TRBJ2-3; D might be TRBD2 (5 bases). Trimming removed 5 bases at V and 0 bases at J, with 15 bases between. The CDR3 has 16 residues. In germline, CDR1 is SGHTA, CDR2 FQGNSA. The CDR3 DNA is TGTGCCAGCAGCCTACAGAGCCTAGCCAGCACAGATACGCAGTATTTT. Encoded protein: CASSLQSLASTDTQYF.